The 32 T cell receptor beta chains listed next were all sequenced from one sample in a study of OX40 agonist ivuxolimab in advanced cancers. Only in-frame clones appear in the TCRdb table, and some are missing; sequencing was by immunoSEQ multiplex PCR. Counted here are 55,000 to 80,000 clones, around 90% occurring once; the ten biggest clones make up roughly 5.1%. This material consisted of CD4+ or CD8+ T cells sorted from blood, taken in a trial of the OX40 agonist ivuxolimab. Source of these receptors: an adult with an advanced solid tumor such as melanoma, head and neck, liver or kidney cancer.

V gene TRBV29-1 combines with J gene TRBJ2-5; TRBD2 matches at 7 bases. Trimming took 5 bases from V and 5 from J; bases not matched to a gene: 5. The CDR3 has 12 amino acids. Germline V CDR1 and CDR2: SQVTM, ANQGSEA. Written as DNA, the CDR3 is TGCAGCGTTATGGGGGGAGGGGAGACCCAGTACTTC. Protein sequence: CSVMGGGETQYF. The full variable domain, with the rest looked up from reference TRBV29-1 and TRBJ2-5, is SAVISQKPSRDICQRGTSLTIQCQVDSQVTMMFWYRQQPGQSLTLIATANQGSEATYESGFVIDKFPISRPNLTFSTLTVSNMSPEDSSIYLCSVMGGGETQYFGPGTRLLVL.

The genes are TRBV5-1 and TRBJ1-3; D unresolved. V was shortened by 7 bases and J by 0 bases, with 20 bases between the two germline ends. CDR1 is SGHRS, CDR2 YFSETQ, per germline. The CDR3 is 17 amino acids. The CDR3 DNA reads TGCGCCAGCTACCCAGGTCTGAGACCGCACTCTGGAAACACCATATATTTT. Protein: CASYPGLRPHSGNTIYF. The full variable domain, rest sourced from reference TRBV5-1 and TRBJ1-3, is KAGVTQTPRYLIKTRGQQVTLSCSPISGHRSVSWYQQTPGQGLQFLFEYFSETQRNKGNFPGRFSGRQFSNSRSEMNVSTLELGDSALYLCASYPGLRPHSGNTIYFGEGSWLTVV.

The V and J genes are TRBV5-6 and TRBJ2-2; D call uncertain. CDR1 is SGHDT and CDR2 is YYEEEE in the germline V gene. V lost 0 bases and J lost 4, with 10 bases in between. The CDR3 consists of 15 residues. CDR3 in DNA: TGTGCCAGCAGCTTGGTGGGGTCCGGCACCGGGGAGCTGTTTTTT. It is translated as CASSLVGSGTGELFF.

V gene TRBV5-6 combines with J gene TRBJ2-7; 8 nucleotides line up with TRBD1. With 4 bases clipped from V and 3 bases from J, the junction kept 15 bases outside the gene matches. This CDR3 region has 17 residues. Germline V gives CDR1 SGHDT, CDR2 YYEEEE. The CDR3 loop reads CASSKKNSGTGYYEQYF. The CDR3 coding sequence is TGTGCCAGCAGCAAAAAAAATTCCGGGACAGGCTACTACGAGCAGTACTTC.

With respect to this clone: The junction shows a germline mismatch at one end, possibly a read error. V is TRBV29-1 and J is TRBJ1-2, with D possibly matching TRBD1 (5 bases). The CDR3 spans 13 residues. Germline CDR1 and CDR2: SQVTM and ANQGSEA. The CDR3 DNA reads as TGCAGCGCCGGGGGGGATTTTAACGATGGCTACACCTTC. Protein product: CSAGGDFNDGYTF.

This clone was counted a single time. The chain has TRBV6-1 and TRBJ2-7, with 10 bases lining up with TRBD2. The CDR3 contains 15 residues. Losses at the gene ends were 6 bases for V and 0 bases for J; bases not matched to a gene: 5. The V gene's germline CDR1 is MNHNS and CDR2 SASEGT. The CDR3 is CASRTSGSYSYEQYF. The CDR3 nucleotides are TGTGCCAGCAGGACTAGCGGGTCTTACTCCTACGAGCAGTACTTC.

V gene TRBV28 combines with J gene TRBJ2-7; D tentatively fits TRBD1 or TRBD2 (6 bases each). With 3 bases removed from V and 7 bases from J, the gap between germline ends came to 16 bases. The V gene's germline CDR1 is MDHEN and CDR2 SYDVKM. This CDR3 is 14 amino acids long. The CDR3 sequence is CASSFTGRWGEQYF. The CDR3, as DNA: TGTGCCAGCAGTTTTACAGGGAGGTGGGGAGAGCAGTACTTC.

The chain couples TRBV6-1 to TRBJ1-5; TRBD1 agrees at 9 bases. The CDR3 spans 16 residues. Unmatched junction bases numbered 4, after V lost 1 base and J lost 3 bases. Germline V gene data show CDR1 as MNHNS and CDR2 as SASEGT. The CDR3 loop reads CASSEGQGVFNQPQHF. The CDR3 DNA reads as TGTGCCAGCAGTGAAGGACAGGGGGTCTTCAATCAGCCCCAGCATTTT.

The chain uses TRBV28 and TRBJ1-2; no clear D. CDR1 and CDR2 from the germline V gene are MDHEN and SYDVKM. Trimming removed 2 bases at V and 2 bases at J, with 24 bases between. The CDR3 loop spans 19 amino acids. The CDR3 DNA follows: TGTGCCAGCAGTTTAAACCCCGGGAACGGGAGGCCTCGGAACTATGGCTACACCTTC. Protein product: CASSLNPGNGRPRNYGYTF.

V gene TRBV5-1 combines with J gene TRBJ2-5, with 8 bases fitting TRBD2. Trimming removed 6 bases from V and 2 bases from J; junction bases left unmatched: 9. The CDR3 is made up of 15 amino acids. Germline V gene sequence: CDR1 SGHRS, CDR2 YFSETQ. CDR3 region: CASMRLAGTQETQYF. The CDR3 DNA follows: TGCGCCAGCATGCGTTTAGCGGGAACACAAGAGACCCAGTACTTC.

With respect to this clone: The same CDR3 also results from other DNA sequences found in this sample. This sequence joins TRBV2 and TRBJ2-5, with D possibly being TRBD1 (6 bases). The CDR3 sequence is 13 residues long. V lost 5 bases and J 1 base, leaving 8 bases between the germline ends. Germline CDR1 SNHLY, CDR2 FYNNEI. The CDR3 protein is CASSLDSQETQYF. The CDR3 DNA reads TGTGCCAGCAGTTTGGACAGCCAAGAGACCCAGTACTTC. The full variable domain, its missing parts supplied by reference TRBV2 and TRBJ2-5, is EPEVTQTPSHQVTQMGQEVILRCVPISNHLYFYWYRQILGQKVEFLVSFYNNEISEKSEIFDDQFSVERPDGSNFTLKIRSTKLEDSAMYFCASSLDSQETQYFGPGTRLLVL.

This rearrangement joins TRBV7-9 to TRBJ2-1, with 9 bases aligning to TRBD1. CDR3 length: 10 residues. V was clipped by 4 bases and J by 15 bases; unmatched bases: 1. Germline-derived CDR1 and CDR2 are SEHNR and FQNEAQ (reference sequence). The CDR3 is CASSSGQGFF. Here the CDR3 DNA reads TGTGCCAGCAGCTCGGGACAGGGGTTCTTC.

The chain couples TRBV19 to TRBJ2-1, with D possibly TRBD1 on 5 matching bases. The CDR3 runs to 15 residues. V shed 4 bases and J shed 3 bases, with 13 bases lying between them. Looked up from germline, CDR1 is LNHDA and CDR2 is SQIVND (reference sequence). CDR3 nucleotides: TGTGCCAGTAGTAGTCCGAGACAGCTCTACAATGAGCAGTTCTTC. As protein: CASSSPRQLYNEQFF.

The chain uses TRBV6-1 and TRBJ2-7; the match to TRBD1 covers 9 bases. J was trimmed by 5 bases and V by 5 bases; bases with no gene match: 7. CDR1 is MNHNS and CDR2 is SASEGT in the germline V gene. The CDR3 has 14 residues. Here the CDR3 DNA reads TGTGCCAGCAGTCTCCGGGACAGGGAGGACGAGCAGTACTTC. This encodes CASSLRDREDEQYF.

This clone was detected once. The V and J genes are TRBV27 and TRBJ2-2; 14 positions match TRBD2. Germline trimming cut 8 bases from V and 8 bases from J; bases unmatched to any gene: 7. The CDR3 spans 15 residues. Germline assignment: CDR1 MNHEY and CDR2 SMNVEV (reference sequence). The CDR3 loop reads CASLGTSGSRGELFF. CDR3 nucleotide sequence: TGTGCCAGCCTTGGGACTAGCGGGAGTCGGGGGGAGCTGTTTTTT.

The chain combines TRBV5-6 with TRBJ2-7, with D perhaps TRBD1 (5 bases). There are 11 residues in the CDR3. Germline CDR1 is SGHDT and CDR2 is YYEEEE. Trimming took 3 bases from V and 6 from J, leaving 7 bases between them. The CDR3 DNA sequence: TGTGCCAGCAGCTGGGGCTTCGAGCAGTACTTC. Residues: CASSWGFEQYF.

The chain uses TRBV9 and TRBJ2-7; D is tentatively TRBD1 or TRBD2 (6 bases each). CDR1 SGDLS and CDR2 YYNGEE come from the germline V gene. CDR3 length: 15 residues. Trimming pared 5 bases from V and 0 bases from J, leaving 15 bases between. The CDR3 loop is CASSPGGGISYEQYF. The CDR3 nucleotides are TGTGCCAGCAGTCCCGGAGGGGGGATCTCCTACGAGCAGTACTTC.

The rearrangement links TRBV5-1 to TRBJ2-2, with 11 positions matching TRBD2. The CDR3 contains 17 residues. Germline lookup yields CDR1 SGHRS and CDR2 YFSETQ. Germline trimming cut 2 bases from V and 7 bases from J; bases unmatched to any gene: 10. CDR3 sequence reads: CASSFEIAGGLGGELFF. As DNA, the CDR3 is TGCGCCAGCAGCTTCGAAATAGCGGGAGGGCTTGGCGGGGAGCTGTTTTTT.

The V call is TRBV29-1, the J call TRBJ2-5; D uncertain. V was shortened by 1 base and J by 1 base, with 13 bases between the two germline ends. Germline loops: CDR1 SQVTM, CDR2 ANQGSEA. The CDR3 runs 15 residues. The CDR3 DNA reads as TGCAGCGTTGAAGTCGGGCGCCCGTTCCAAGAGACCCAGTACTTC. Protein product: CSVEVGRPFQETQYF.

The CDR3 DNA reads TGTGCCAGCAGTTTCCTGATTAACAATGAGCAGTTCTTC. Protein product: CASSFLINNEQFF. The V gene is TRBV27, the J gene TRBJ2-1; the D is unclear. Germline V lookup: CDR1 MNHEY, CDR2 SMNVEV (reference sequence). Trimming cost V 3 bases and J 5 bases, with 8 bases left between them. This CDR3 region has 13 residues.

This clone was recorded once. The chain couples TRBV11-3 to TRBJ2-3, with D unclear. Germline values: CDR1 SGHNT, CDR2 YENEEA. V was trimmed by 5 bases and J by 8 bases, leaving 17 bases between them. The CDR3 contains 14 residues. CDR3 amino acids: CASSPRSPEGTQYF. The CDR3 DNA reads as TGTGCCAGCAGCCCCAGGTCCCCGGAAGGTACGCAGTATTTT. Combining the CDR3 with reference TRBV11-3 and TRBJ2-3 gives the whole variable domain EAGVVQSPRYKIIEKKQPVAFWCNPISGHNTLYWYLQNLGQGPELLIRYENEEAVDDSQLPKDRFSAERLKGVDSTLKIQPAELGDSAVYLCASSPRSPEGTQYFGPGTRLTVL.

This sequence joins TRBV7-9 and TRBJ2-1; TRBD2 might be the D (6 bases). Germline V gene data show CDR1 as SEHNR and CDR2 as FQNEAQ (reference sequence). The CDR3 length is 17 residues. V was trimmed by 2 bases and J by 2 bases, leaving 16 bases between them. The CDR3 nucleotides are TGTGCCAGCAGCTTACGGGCTTTGGGGGAGGCCTACAATGAGCAGTTCTTC. Amino acids: CASSLRALGEAYNEQFF. Full variable domain (outside the CDR3, taken from reference TRBV7-9 and TRBJ2-1): DTGVSQNPRHKITKRGQNVTFRCDPISEHNRLYWYRQTLGQGPEFLTYFQNEAQLEKSRLLSDRFSAERPKGSFSTLEIQRTEQGDSAMYLCASSLRALGEAYNEQFFGPGTRLTVL.

This chain links TRBV28 with TRBJ2-4; 7 bases line up with TRBD2. V lost 4 bases and J lost 0; bases outside the gene matches: 3. This CDR3 comprises 15 residues. Germline V lookup: CDR1 MDHEN, CDR2 SYDVKM. As DNA, the CDR3 is TGTGCCAGCAGTTGGGACTACGTAGCCAAAAACATTCAGTACTTC. Amino acids: CASSWDYVAKNIQYF.

The chain couples TRBV4-1 to TRBJ2-7; TRBD1 matches 10 bases. CDR1 MGHRA and CDR2 YSYEKL come from the germline V gene. J lost 4 bases, V lost 5 bases, and 5 bases had no gene match. This CDR3 region has 14 residues. CDR3 coding DNA: TGCGCCAGCAGCTCCCGGGACAGGGGTTACGAGCAGTACTTC. Translating gives CASSSRDRGYEQYF.

The sample holds a few counts of this clone. The chain carries TRBV5-1 and TRBJ1-4; the match to TRBD1 covers 8 bases. V was clipped by 0 bases and J by 5 bases; unmatched bases: 6. The CDR3 runs to 16 residues. The germline V gene has CDR1 SGHRS and CDR2 YFSETQ. As DNA, the CDR3 is TGCGCCAGCAGCTTGGCCCCGACAGGGGTAAATGAAAAACTGTTTTTT. It is translated as CASSLAPTGVNEKLFF.

This chain uses TRBV28 with TRBJ2-5; TRBD2 matches 8 bases. The CDR3 covers 14 residues. The V gene's germline CDR1 is MDHEN and CDR2 SYDVKM. The junction had 4 bases not matched to a gene; V was cut back by 2 bases and J by 5 bases. As DNA, the CDR3 is TGTGCCAGCAGTTTACCGGGAGGGGCCGAGACCCAGTACTTC. This gives the protein CASSLPGGAETQYF. Using reference TRBV28 and TRBJ2-5 for the parts outside the CDR3, the full variable domain is DVKVTQSSRYLVKRTGEKVFLECVQDMDHENMFWYRQDPGLGLRLIYFSYDVKMKEKGDIPEGYSVSREKKERFSLILESASTNQTSMYLCASSLPGGAETQYFGPGTRLLVL.

The chain has TRBV15 and TRBJ1-1, with D uncertain. In germline, CDR1 is LNHNV, CDR2 YYDKDF (reference sequence). The CDR3 contains 13 residues. Trimming shortened V by 2 bases and J by 2 bases, and 6 bases separated the two germline ends. CDR3: CATSRNYNTEAFF. CDR3 in DNA: TGTGCCACCAGCAGAAACTATAACACTGAAGCTTTCTTT.

V usage is TRBV29-1 and J usage is TRBJ2-7; TRBD1 might be the D (6 bases). V lost 3 bases, J lost 3 bases, and 6 bases lay in between. This CDR3 has 11 residues. Germline assignment: CDR1 SQVTM and CDR2 ANQGSEA. The CDR3 loop reads CSVDRGYEQYF. The CDR3 DNA reads TGCAGCGTTGACAGGGGCTACGAGCAGTACTTC.

V is TRBV15 and J is TRBJ2-1; TRBD1 aligns across 10 bases. Germline V gene data show CDR1 as LNHNV and CDR2 as YYDKDF (reference sequence). With 5 bases clipped from V and 8 bases from J, the junction kept 9 bases outside the gene matches. The CDR3 has 15 amino acids. The CDR3: CATSPRTGGTYEQFF. CDR3 nucleotides: TGTGCCACCAGCCCCCGGACAGGGGGTACGTATGAGCAGTTCTTC.

The chain links TRBV7-4 to TRBJ2-1, with 11 positions matching TRBD1. Germline CDR1 SGHVT, CDR2 SQSDAQ. Trimming at V came to 0 bases and at J to 0 bases, leaving 10 bases not matched to a gene. This CDR3 has 20 amino acids. The CDR3 DNA sequence: TGTGCCAGCAGCTTAGCGGACAGGGGGCTGAAATTTAGCTCCTACAATGAGCAGTTCTTC. This translates into CASSLADRGLKFSSYNEQFF.

The CDR3 bases are TGTGCCAGCAGCTTCGGAAGAGGGGCCCAGTACTTC. Its translation is CASSFGRGAQYF. The genes are TRBV5-6 and TRBJ2-5, with D perhaps being TRBD1 or TRBD2 (5 bases each). The V end lost 2 bases, the J end lost 9 bases, and 11 bases lay between the germline ends. The CDR3 has 12 amino acids. Per germline, CDR1 SGHDT and CDR2 YYEEEE.

This chain joins TRBV7-2 and TRBJ2-1; D remains ambiguous. This CDR3 has 14 amino acids. In germline, CDR1 is SGHTA, CDR2 FQGNSA. Trimming cost V 1 base and J 8 bases, with 12 bases left between them. CDR3 in DNA: TGTGCCAGCAGCTTAGAACAGTCCTCCGATGAGCAGTTCTTC. This sequence encodes CASSLEQSSDEQFF.